One and the same sample provided the 3 T cell receptor beta chains below, sequenced in a study of cytomegalovirus exposure and HLA in healthy donors. PCR used 60 Vbeta primers and 13 Jbeta primers. Some clones are missing from TCRdb's copy, which holds only in-frame ones; the method was immunoSEQ multiplex PCR. The sample contains about 160,000 clones, 75% to 90% of which appear only once. Sequenced input: PBMCs. The source is a woman between 18 and 29 years old in good health and CMV-seronegative.

The chain carries TRBV10-1 and TRBJ2-7; possibly TRBD1 for D (5 bases). The germline V gene encodes CDR1 WNHNN and CDR2 SYGVQD (reference sequence). Trimming shortened V by 6 bases and J by 2 bases, and 11 bases separated the two germline ends. This CDR3 comprises 13 residues. CDR3 protein: CASRRQRTYEQYF. CDR3 coding DNA: TGCGCCAGCAGGAGACAGAGAACCTACGAGCAGTACTTC.

This chain connects TRBV15 to TRBJ2-1; possibly TRBD2 for D (6 bases). V gave up 4 bases and J gave up 0 bases, with 13 bases separating them. The V gene's germline CDR1 is LNHNV and CDR2 YYDKDF (reference sequence). The CDR3 length is 16 residues. The CDR3 DNA follows: TGTGCCACCAGCACTCCGGGACTGAGCTCCTACAATGAGCAGTTCTTC. This encodes CATSTPGLSSYNEQFF.

The chain has TRBV28 and TRBJ1-6, with no clear D. The germline CDR1 and CDR2 sequences are MDHEN and SYDVKM. Trimming left V 2 bases short and J 0 bases short, with 11 bases between. This CDR3 is 17 amino acids long. The DNA for the CDR3 is TGTGCCAGCAGTTTAGTAAGCTTGAGCTCCTATAATTCACCCCTCCACTTT. Its translation: CASSLVSLSSYNSPLHF.